What follows are 11 T cell receptor beta chains derived from one specimen sequenced in a study of PD-1 blockade in classical Hodgkin lymphoma. Described time point: cycle 4 day 1 (C4D1), after less than 7 weeks of nivolumab. There was relapse after autologous stem cell transplantation in every patient, and there was variation in brentuximab vedotin exposure. The repertoire was sequenced with immunoSEQ multiplex PCR; TCRdb's copy has only in-frame clones and lacks some. The sample includes 20,000 or so clones, about 88% of them seen just once. Sample: peripheral blood mononuclear cells (PBMCs), taken before the fourth cycle of nivolumab. The receptors stem from a human donor with classical Hodgkin lymphoma.

This rearrangement joins TRBV7-6 to TRBJ1-1, with no clear D. The CDR3 is made up of 14 amino acids. Germline V CDR1 and CDR2: SGHVS, FNYEAQ. Trimming cost V 1 base and J 0 bases, with 6 bases left between them. In DNA, the CDR3 is TGTGCCAGCAGCTTAGATGACATGAACACTGAAGCTTTCTTT. Residues: CASSLDDMNTEAFF.

The CDR3 DNA reads as TGTGCCAGCAGCTTAGCCCATAAACTGGGGATGAGCAATCAGCCCCAGCATTTT. Protein product: CASSLAHKLGMSNQPQHF. V gene TRBV7-2 combines with J gene TRBJ1-5; D not certain. The CDR3 runs 18 residues. Trimming took off 0 bases at V and 1 base at J, with 16 bases between the two ends. In germline, CDR1 is SGHTA, CDR2 FQGNSA.

The J gene is TRBJ2-5, the V gene TRBV14; maybe TRBD2 (5 bases). Germline CDR1 reads SGHDN; CDR2 reads FVKESK. This CDR3 is built from 19 residues. Trimming stripped 0 bases from V and 5 bases from J, with 25 bases between. The CDR3, as DNA: TGTGCCAGCAGCCAAGATCACGGGATCGGCGCCGGCCTACCTGAGACCCAGTACTTC. Residues: CASSQDHGIGAGLPETQYF.

The chain recombines TRBV7-2 with TRBJ2-7; D is ambiguous. Germline loops: CDR1 SGHTA, CDR2 FQGNSA. The CDR3 loop spans 13 amino acids. V was clipped by 3 bases and J by 6 bases, with 12 bases between them. The CDR3 spells CASSFSFRAEQYF. DNA for the CDR3: TGTGCCAGCAGCTTTTCTTTCCGGGCCGAGCAGTACTTC.

This clone was observed once. The chain recombines TRBV7-2 with TRBJ1-1, with 7 bases aligning to TRBD1. V gave up 6 bases and J gave up 3 bases; unmatched junction bases: 16. CDR3 size: 17 residues. Germline CDR1 is SGHTA and CDR2 is FQGNSA. This CDR3 reads CASSPYRGQSRYTEAFF. CDR3 bases: TGTGCCAGCAGTCCATACAGGGGACAATCTCGGTACACTGAAGCTTTCTTT. Complete variable domain (other parts from reference TRBV7-2 and TRBJ1-1): GAGVSQSPSNKVTEKGKDVELRCDPISGHTALYWYRQSLGQGLEFLIYFQGNSAPDKSGLPSDRFSAERTGGSVSTLTIQRTQQEDSAVYLCASSPYRGQSRYTEAFFGQGTRLTVV.

This clone was seen only once. The chain has TRBV7-9 and TRBJ2-7; no firm D call. The germline V gene encodes CDR1 SEHNR and CDR2 FQNEAQ (reference sequence). This CDR3 is 16 amino acids long. Deletions cut 5 bases from V and 2 bases from J, with 19 bases between. The CDR3 loop reads CASSHPRQLTTYEQYF. In DNA form, the CDR3 reads TGTGCCAGCAGCCACCCGAGACAATTAACTACCTACGAGCAGTACTTC.

This chain connects TRBV29-1 to TRBJ2-7; D call uncertain. In germline, CDR1 is SQVTM, CDR2 ANQGSEA. This CDR3 has 11 amino acids. With 6 bases removed from V and 6 bases from J, the gap between germline ends came to 12 bases. The DNA for the CDR3 is TGCAGCGTGGCCCGACCAGGCGAGCAGTACTTC. The encoded protein is CSVARPGEQYF.

The V and J genes are TRBV19 and TRBJ2-7; no clear D gene. Trimming cost V 5 bases and J 2 bases, with 16 bases left between them. The V gene's germline CDR1 is LNHDA and CDR2 SQIVND (reference sequence). The CDR3 runs 15 residues. The CDR3 sequence: CASSPPGRKTYEQYF. The CDR3 region has the DNA TGTGCCAGTAGTCCGCCCGGGCGGAAAACCTACGAGCAGTACTTC.

The chain combines TRBV4-2 with TRBJ2-1, with 11 bases fitting TRBD2. Unmatched junction bases numbered 1, after V lost 1 base and J lost 5 bases. The CDR3 has 15 amino acids. The germline V gene has CDR1 LGHNA and CDR2 YNFKEQ. Written as DNA, the CDR3 is TGTGCCAGCAGCCAAGGACTAGCGGGAAACAATGAGCAGTTCTTC. It specifies CASSQGLAGNNEQFF.

The chain employs TRBV6-1 and TRBJ1-2, with unresolved D. In germline, CDR1 is MNHNS, CDR2 SASEGT. Trimming took off 1 base at V and 4 bases at J, with 16 bases between the two ends. There are 16 residues in the CDR3. CDR3 in amino acids: CASSEVSADPRYGYTF. CDR3 nucleotide sequence: TGTGCCAGCAGTGAAGTATCGGCAGACCCCCGCTATGGCTACACCTTC.

V and J are TRBV7-6 and TRBJ2-3, with 7 bases lining up with TRBD1. The CDR3 sequence is 15 residues long. Germline V gene data show CDR1 as SGHVS and CDR2 as FNYEAQ. The junction had 7 bases not matched to a gene; V was cut back by 6 bases and J by 1 base. The CDR3 sequence: CASSFGQVGTDTQYF. CDR3 DNA sequence: TGTGCCAGCAGTTTCGGACAGGTGGGCACAGATACGCAGTATTTT.